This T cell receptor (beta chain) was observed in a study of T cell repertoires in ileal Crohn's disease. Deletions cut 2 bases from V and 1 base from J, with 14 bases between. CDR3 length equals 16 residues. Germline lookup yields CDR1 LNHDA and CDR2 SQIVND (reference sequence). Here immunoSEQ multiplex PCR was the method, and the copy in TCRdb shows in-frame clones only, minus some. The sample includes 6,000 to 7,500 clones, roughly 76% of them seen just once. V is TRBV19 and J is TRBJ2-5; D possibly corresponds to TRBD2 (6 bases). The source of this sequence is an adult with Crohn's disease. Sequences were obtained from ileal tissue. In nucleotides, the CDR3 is TGTGCCAGTAGTATAAGGAGGACTACCTCCCAAGAGACCCAGTACTTC. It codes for CASSIRRTTSQETQYF.